This T cell receptor beta chain originates from a study of T cells in Graves' hyperthyroidism and ophthalmopathy. Study-wide results and caveats: Most thyroid-expanded clonotypes above 0.001 were also found in blood.

This clonotype has a handful of counts. Its specificity is not known. Each patient was aged 18 to 65 and had newly diagnosed hyperthyroidism of under 2 months' duration. Criteria for exclusion of patients were uncontrolled infection, other autoimmune disease, pregnancy or lactation. TCR beta CDR3 sequences were amplified from RNA transcripts. Initially, a first-round RT-PCR of the TCR CDR3 employed the HTBI primer set. One entry per CDR3 protein results from TCRdb running MiXCR on the multiplex PCR reads. The sample holds under 650,000 distinct CDR3 sequences, under 20% seen once. CDR1 and CDR2 from the germline V gene are SNHLY and FYNNEI. V trimming: 6 bases; J trimming: 7 bases; junction bases outside the gene matches: 5. This CDR3 spans 13 amino acids.

The genes are TRBV2 and TRBJ1-4; 7 bases agree with TRBD1. The specimen was blood. This receptor was identified in a woman aged 25 to 45 with Graves' hyperthyroidism. CDR3 in amino acids: CASRYRGTEKLFF. The DNA for the CDR3 is TGTGCCAGCAGGTACAGGGGCACTGAAAAACTGTTTTTT.